This T cell receptor beta chain was documented in a study of OX40 agonist ivuxolimab in advanced cancers. Study summary: Earlier treatment with anti-PD-1, anti-PD-L1 or anti-CTLA-4 was permitted, and approximately 38% had received some. Notes on the study in general: The work left the antigen specificity of expanded peripheral T cells undetermined. CD8+ T cells averaged more expanded clones than CD4+.

The data were produced by immunoSEQ multiplex PCR, yet TCRdb's version contains in-frame clones alone and is incomplete. Seen here are 100,000 or so clones, around 85% observed once, and the top ten hold roughly 5.5%. V lost 6 bases and J 1 base, leaving 15 bases between the germline ends. The CDR3 totals 15 residues. Germline lookup yields CDR1 MNHNY and CDR2 SVGAGI (reference sequence). As concerns this clone: Its antigen is not identified.

The rearrangement joins TRBV6-6 to TRBJ1-1; D may be TRBD1 (5 bases). Sequencing used CD4+ or CD8+ T cells sorted from blood, obtained in a trial of the OX40 agonist ivuxolimab. This sequence originates from an adult with an advanced solid tumor such as melanoma, head and neck, liver or kidney cancer. The CDR3 loop reads CASSSPTQGNTEAFF. CDR3 DNA: TGTGCCAGCAGCTCCCCAACCCAGGGGAACACTGAAGCTTTCTTT.